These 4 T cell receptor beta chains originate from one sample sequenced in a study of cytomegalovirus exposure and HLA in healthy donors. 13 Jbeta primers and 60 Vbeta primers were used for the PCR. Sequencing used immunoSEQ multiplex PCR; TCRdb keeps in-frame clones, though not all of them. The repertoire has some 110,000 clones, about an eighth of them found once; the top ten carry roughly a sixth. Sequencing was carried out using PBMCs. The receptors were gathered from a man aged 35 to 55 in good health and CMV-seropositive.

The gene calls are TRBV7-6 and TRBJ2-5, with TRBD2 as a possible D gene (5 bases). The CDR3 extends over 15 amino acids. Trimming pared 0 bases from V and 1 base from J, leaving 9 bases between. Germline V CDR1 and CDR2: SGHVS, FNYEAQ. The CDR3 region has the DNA TGTGCCAGCAGCTTAGCGGCGAGCGGCCAAGAGACCCAGTACTTC. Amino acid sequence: CASSLAASGQETQYF.

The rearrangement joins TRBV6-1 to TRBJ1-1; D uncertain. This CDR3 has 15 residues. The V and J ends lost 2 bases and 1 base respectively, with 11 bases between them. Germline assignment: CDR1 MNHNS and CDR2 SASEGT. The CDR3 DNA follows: TGTGCCAGCAGTGAAATGTCGGCAGGGAACACTGAAGCTTTCTTT. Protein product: CASSEMSAGNTEAFF.

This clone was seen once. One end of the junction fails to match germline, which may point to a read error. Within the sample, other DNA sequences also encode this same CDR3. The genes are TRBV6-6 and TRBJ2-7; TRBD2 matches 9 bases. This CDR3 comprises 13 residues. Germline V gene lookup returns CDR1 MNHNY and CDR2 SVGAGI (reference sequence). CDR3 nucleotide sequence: TGTGCTAGCAGTGCGGGAGGGACCTACGAGCAGTACTTC. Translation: CASSAGGTYEQYF.

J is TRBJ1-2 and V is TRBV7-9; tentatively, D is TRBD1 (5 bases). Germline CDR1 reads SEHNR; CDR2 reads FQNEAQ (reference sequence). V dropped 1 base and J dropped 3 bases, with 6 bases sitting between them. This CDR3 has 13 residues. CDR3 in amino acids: CASSLGRDYGYTF. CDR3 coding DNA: TGTGCCAGCAGCTTAGGCAGGGACTATGGCTACACCTTC.